The T cell receptor (beta chain) described here comes from a study of shared clonotypes between healthy human individuals. The protocol was immunoSEQ multiplex PCR, while the TCRdb copy is restricted to in-frame clones and leaves out a portion. The sample includes about 2.3 million clones, 85% to 95% of them seen just once. General observations from the study: Large sequencing depth failed to make sorted-subset sequencing complete, rarefaction showed. Among non-shared clonotypes, generation probabilities were lower than among those shared by all four donors.

With regard to this clone: Its antigen is currently unknown.

The clonotype was recovered from a man aged 18 to 30 in good health. Some clones in this sample may be carry-over from other donors' samples. Sequenced sample: naive CD4+ T cells from PBMCs. The subset is: CD45RA+ positively selected.

In nucleotides, the CDR3 is TGTGCCAGCAGTTACGCCGACAGGGATGTTTACAATGAGCAGTTCTTC. Translating gives CASSYADRDVYNEQFF. This chain joins TRBV6-6 and TRBJ2-1, with 7 bases identical to TRBD1. The germline CDR1 and CDR2 sequences are MNHNY and SVGAGI (reference sequence). V dropped 2 bases and J dropped 4; count of bases not matched to a gene: 8. This CDR3 is 16 amino acids long.